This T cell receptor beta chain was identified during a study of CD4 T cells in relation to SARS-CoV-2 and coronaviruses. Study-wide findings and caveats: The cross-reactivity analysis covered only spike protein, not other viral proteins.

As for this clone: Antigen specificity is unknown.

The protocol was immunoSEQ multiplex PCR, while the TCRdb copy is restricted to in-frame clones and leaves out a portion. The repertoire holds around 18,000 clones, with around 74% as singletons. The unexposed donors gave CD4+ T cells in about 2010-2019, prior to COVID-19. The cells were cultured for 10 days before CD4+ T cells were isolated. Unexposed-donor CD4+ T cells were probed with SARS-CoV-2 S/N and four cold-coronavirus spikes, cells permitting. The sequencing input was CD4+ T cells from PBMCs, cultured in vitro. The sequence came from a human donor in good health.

The CDR3 protein is CAWTFTTDTQYF. CDR3 nucleotides: TGTGCCTGGACCTTCACCACAGATACGCAGTATTTT. V is TRBV30 and J is TRBJ2-3; D remains unclear. The CDR3 sequence is 12 residues long. Per the germline V gene, CDR1 is GTSNPN and CDR2 is SVGIG (reference sequence). The ends were cut back, 4 bases at V and 2 bases at J, with 7 bases in the middle.